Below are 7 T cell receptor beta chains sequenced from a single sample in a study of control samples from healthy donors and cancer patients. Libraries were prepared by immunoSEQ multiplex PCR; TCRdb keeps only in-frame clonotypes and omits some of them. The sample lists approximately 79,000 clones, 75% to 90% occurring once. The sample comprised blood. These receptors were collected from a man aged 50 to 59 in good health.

The DNA of the CDR3 is TGTGCCAGCAGCTCTGGGCGAGGAGGGAAGGTTGAAAAACTGTTTTTT. This gives the protein CASSSGRGGKVEKLFF. The chain employs TRBV7-8 and TRBJ1-4; D remains unclear. The length of the CDR3 is 16 residues. V was clipped by 4 bases and J by 7 bases, with 19 bases between them. Germline V gene sequence: CDR1 SGHVS, CDR2 FQNEAQ. Looking up the rest from reference TRBV7-8 and TRBJ1-4 gives the full variable domain: GAGVSQSPRYKVAKRGQDVALRCDPISGHVSLFWYQQALGQGPEFLTYFQNEAQLDKSGLPSDRFFAERPEGSVSTLKIQRTQQEDSAVYLCASSSGRGGKVEKLFFGSGTQLSVL.

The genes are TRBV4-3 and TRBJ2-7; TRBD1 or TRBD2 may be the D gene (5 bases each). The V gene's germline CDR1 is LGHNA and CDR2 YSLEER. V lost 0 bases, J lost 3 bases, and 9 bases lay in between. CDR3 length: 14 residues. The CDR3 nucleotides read TGCGCCAGCAGCCAAGATTTTGGGGGCTACGAGCAGTACTTC. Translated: CASSQDFGGYEQYF.

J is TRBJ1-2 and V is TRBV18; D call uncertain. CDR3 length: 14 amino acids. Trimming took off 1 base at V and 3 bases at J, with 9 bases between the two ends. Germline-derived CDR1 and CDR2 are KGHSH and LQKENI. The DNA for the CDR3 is TGTGCCAGCTCACCACGGGAGACTCACTATGGCTACACCTTC. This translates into CASSPRETHYGYTF.

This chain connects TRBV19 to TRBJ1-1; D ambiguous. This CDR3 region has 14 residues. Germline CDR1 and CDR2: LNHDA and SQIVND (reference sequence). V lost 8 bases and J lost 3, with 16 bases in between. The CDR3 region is CASELRLSDTEAFF. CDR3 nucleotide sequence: TGTGCCAGTGAATTGAGGTTGTCGGACACTGAAGCTTTCTTT.

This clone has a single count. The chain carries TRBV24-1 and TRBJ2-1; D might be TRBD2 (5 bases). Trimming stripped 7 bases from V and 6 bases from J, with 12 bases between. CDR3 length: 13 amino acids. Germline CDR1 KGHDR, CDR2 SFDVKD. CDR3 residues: CATRGRGGNEQFF. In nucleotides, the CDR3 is TGTGCCACCAGAGGGCGTGGAGGCAATGAGCAGTTCTTC.

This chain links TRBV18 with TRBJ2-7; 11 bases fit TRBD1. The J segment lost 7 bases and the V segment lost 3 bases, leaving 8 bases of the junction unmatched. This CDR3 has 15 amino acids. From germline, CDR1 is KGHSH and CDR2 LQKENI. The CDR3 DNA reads TGTGCCAGCTCACCCCTAGGACAGGGGGCGCGGGAGCAGTACTTC. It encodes CASSPLGQGAREQYF.

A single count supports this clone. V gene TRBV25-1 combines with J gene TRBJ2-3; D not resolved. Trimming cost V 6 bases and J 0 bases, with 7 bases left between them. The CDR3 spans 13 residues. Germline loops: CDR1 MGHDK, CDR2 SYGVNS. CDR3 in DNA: TGTGCCAGCAGAAGGCCGAGCACAGATACGCAGTATTTT. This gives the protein CASRRPSTDTQYF.